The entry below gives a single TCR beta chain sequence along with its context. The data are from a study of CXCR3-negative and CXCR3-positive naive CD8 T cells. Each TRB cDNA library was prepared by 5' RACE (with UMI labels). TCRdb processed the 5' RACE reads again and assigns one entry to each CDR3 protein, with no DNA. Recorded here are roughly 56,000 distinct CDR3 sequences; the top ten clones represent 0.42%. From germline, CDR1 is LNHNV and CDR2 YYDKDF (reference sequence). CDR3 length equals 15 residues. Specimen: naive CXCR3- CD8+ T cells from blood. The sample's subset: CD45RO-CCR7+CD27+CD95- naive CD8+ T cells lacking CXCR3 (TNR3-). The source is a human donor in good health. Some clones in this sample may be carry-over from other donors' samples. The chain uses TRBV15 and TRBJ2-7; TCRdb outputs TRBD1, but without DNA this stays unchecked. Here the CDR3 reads CATSRERQGRNEQYF.